This passage covers 26 T cell receptor beta chains from one sample sequenced in a study of spatial heterogeneity in lung cancer. TCRdb reprocessed the 5' RACE reads via MiXCR and lists one record per CDR3 protein. Of 100,000 to 110,000 distinct CDR3 sequences in the sample, about 4.6% were seen once. Antigen specificity for these receptors is unknown. Study-level points and caveats: In tumors, expanded intratumoral alpha and beta TCR counts tracked mutation counts.

Time point given: sample taken at primary tumor resection. The specimen comprised lung tumor tissue, sampled at surgery. The receptors were sampled from a male donor with early-stage non-small cell lung cancer.

CDR3 coding DNA: TGTGCCAGCAGACCGGACAGGGGTCCGGGCACTGAAGCTTTCTTT. It codes for CASRPDRGPGTEAFF. This chain joins TRBV12-3 or TRBV12-4 and TRBJ1-1; 9 nucleotides agree with TRBD1. This CDR3 comprises 15 residues. V lost 6 bases, J lost 4 bases, and 9 bases stayed unmatched.

This clonotype was observed many times. The CDR3 loop is CSASPYPAGSYNSPLHF. The CDR3 nucleotides are TGCAGTGCTAGTCCCTATCCGGCGGGCTCCTATAATTCACCCCTCCACTTT. V and J are TRBV20-1 and TRBJ1-6; unclear D gene. The V gene lost 3 bases and the J gene lost 0 bases, with 15 bases spanning the gap. From germline, CDR1 is DFQATT and CDR2 SNEGSKA (reference sequence). The CDR3 is 17 amino acids.

This clonotype was observed at least ten times. V usage is TRBV6-1 and J usage is TRBJ2-3; 13 bases match TRBD2. This CDR3 is built from 17 residues. V lost 4 bases and J lost 1; bases outside the gene matches: 5. Germline CDR1 is MNHNS and CDR2 is SASEGT. CDR3 bases: TGTGCCAGCAGTGCCTGGACTAGCGGGGGTCGCACAGATACGCAGTATTTT. This sequence encodes CASSAWTSGGRTDTQYF.

This clonotype has at least ten counts. This chain connects TRBV20-1 to TRBJ2-1; D is ambiguous. CDR3 length: 16 amino acids. Trimming removed 6 bases at V and 0 bases at J, with 18 bases between. Germline CDR1 reads DFQATT; CDR2 reads SNEGSKA (reference sequence). The CDR3 is CSAPPPAKSSYNEQFF. The CDR3 coding sequence is TGCAGTGCCCCCCCCCCGGCTAAGAGCTCCTACAATGAGCAGTTCTTC.

The chain recombines TRBV7-6 with TRBJ2-7, with 11 positions matching TRBD2. Germline V CDR1 and CDR2: SGHVS, FNYEAQ. V was clipped by 4 bases and J by 7 bases; unmatched bases: 9. This CDR3 is 15 amino acids long. The CDR3 DNA reads TGTGCCAGCAGCTCCGATAGCGGGAGGGCCGGGGAGCAGTACTTC. Translated: CASSSDSGRAGEQYF.

This clonotype was seen repeatedly, ten times or more. The chain recombines TRBV12-3 or TRBV12-4 with TRBJ2-1; TRBD2 might be the D (6 bases). The CDR3 consists of 13 residues. Trimming took off 0 bases at V and 16 bases at J, with 16 bases between the two ends. CDR3 residues: CASSLALGGKSFF. As DNA, the CDR3 is TGTGCCAGCAGTTTAGCGCTGGGCGGGAAATCCTTCTTC.

This clonotype was counted between two and nine times. The genes are TRBV5-5 and TRBJ1-4, with no clear D. With 6 bases removed from V and 8 bases from J, the gap between germline ends came to 17 bases. Germline V gene sequence: CDR1 SGHKS, CDR2 YYEKEE (reference sequence). The CDR3 sequence is 14 residues long. The CDR3 coding sequence is TGTGCCAGCACACAATCAGGTGCCTGGGAAAAACTGTTTTTT. Translating it yields CASTQSGAWEKLFF.

In this sample, this clonotype turned up many times. The chain employs TRBV20-1 and TRBJ2-2, with unresolved D. The V end was cut by 2 bases, the J end by 1 base, with 20 bases between. The CDR3 is 18 amino acids. Germline assignment: CDR1 DFQATT and CDR2 SNEGSKA (reference sequence). In DNA form, the CDR3 reads TGCAGTGCTAGATCCGTACTTTCTCCGCCGGGGAACACCGGGGAGCTGTTTTTT. Translated: CSARSVLSPPGNTGELFF.

This clonotype was recorded a few times. The V and J genes are TRBV10-3 and TRBJ2-7, with unresolved D. V dropped 5 bases and J dropped 0 bases, with 2 bases sitting between them. This CDR3 region has 11 residues. CDR1 and CDR2 (germline): ENHRY, SYGVKD. The CDR3 loop is CAISPSYEQYF. Here the CDR3 DNA reads TGTGCCATCAGTCCCTCCTACGAGCAGTACTTC.

This chain connects TRBV20-1 to TRBJ2-1; possibly TRBD2 for D (5 bases). CDR1 DFQATT and CDR2 SNEGSKA come from the germline V gene (reference sequence). V lost 3 bases, J lost 7 bases, and 16 bases lay in between. CDR3 length: 14 residues. CDR3 in amino acids: CSASWRAVRNEQFF. CDR3 DNA sequence: TGCAGTGCTAGTTGGCGGGCGGTGCGAAATGAGCAGTTCTTC.

V and J are TRBV2 and TRBJ2-3, with 11 bases fitting TRBD2. This CDR3 contains 18 residues. The V and J ends lost 6 bases and 7 bases, in that order; junction bases with no gene match: 18. Looked up from germline, CDR1 is SNHLY and CDR2 is FYNNEI. CDR3 sequence (DNA): TGTGCCAGCAGCCTCGTTTATTATACTAGCGGGAGTTCACATACGCAGTATTTT. This codes for CASSLVYYTSGSSHTQYF.

This clonotype occurred many times. The chain uses TRBV11-2 and TRBJ2-1; 7 nucleotides agree with TRBD1. Germline V CDR1 and CDR2: SGHAT, FQNNGV. V shed 5 bases, J shed 3 bases, and the junction held 1 base outside the gene matches. The CDR3 totals 13 residues. This CDR3 reads CASSAGGYNEQFF. The DNA for the CDR3 is TGTGCCAGCAGCGCAGGGGGCTACAATGAGCAGTTCTTC.

This clonotype has at least ten counts. The chain links TRBV12-3 or TRBV12-4 to TRBJ1-1, with D perhaps matching TRBD1 (5 bases). The CDR3 has 12 residues. The V end lost 7 bases, the J end lost 12 bases, and 18 bases lay between the germline ends. The CDR3 is CASNHGAGLSFF. CDR3 bases: TGTGCCAGCAACCACGGGGCCGGGTTGTCTTTCTTT.

This clonotype appeared many times. The chain joins TRBV10-2 to TRBJ1-6; D not certain. V lost 3 bases and J lost 9, with 12 bases in between. Germline V gives CDR1 WSHSY, CDR2 SAAADI. The CDR3 length is 14 residues. CDR3 sequence: CASSDPGMASPLHF. The DNA of the CDR3 is TGCGCCAGCAGTGATCCGGGGATGGCTTCACCCCTCCACTTT.

The V call is TRBV10-3, the J call TRBJ2-3, with a tentative D call TRBD1 (5 bases). Trimming left V 6 bases short and J 0 bases short, with 16 bases between. This CDR3 region has 16 residues. Per the germline V gene, CDR1 is ENHRY and CDR2 is SYGVKD. For the CDR3, the DNA is TGTGCCATCAGAGACAGAGTAAATACTAGCACAGATACGCAGTATTTT. It yields the protein CAIRDRVNTSTDTQYF.

This clonotype was observed at least ten times. V gene TRBV20-1 combines with J gene TRBJ2-7; D is ambiguous. In germline, CDR1 is DFQATT, CDR2 SNEGSKA (reference sequence). The CDR3 totals 13 residues. V shed 6 bases and J shed 7 bases, with 19 bases lying between them. CDR3 sequence reads: CSASELSYGEQYF. CDR3 coding DNA: TGCAGTGCAAGCGAGTTAAGCTATGGGGAGCAGTACTTC.

This clonotype was seen ten or more times. V usage is TRBV6-6 and J usage is TRBJ2-7; D uncertain. Trimming stripped 6 bases from V and 3 bases from J, with 9 bases between. Germline-derived CDR1 and CDR2 are MNHNY and SVGAGI (reference sequence). The CDR3 consists of 12 residues. CDR3 residues: CASSPKSYEQYF. CDR3 DNA sequence: TGTGCCAGCAGCCCCAAGAGCTACGAGCAGTACTTC.

Ten or more counts support this clonotype. The chain employs TRBV6-5 and TRBJ1-6; D perhaps matches TRBD1 (5 bases). Germline lookup yields CDR1 MNHEY and CDR2 SVGAGI. V was clipped by 5 bases and J by 8 bases, with 10 bases between them. The CDR3 has 13 amino acids. The CDR3 DNA reads TGTGCCAGCAGTAGCAGGGTAGATTCACCCCTCCACTTT. Translating gives CASSSRVDSPLHF.

This clonotype has at least ten counts. The V call is TRBV29-1, the J call TRBJ2-5, with TRBD2 identical over 8 bases. The CDR3 has 15 residues. The J segment lost 3 bases and the V segment lost 3 bases, leaving 9 bases of the junction unmatched. CDR1 SQVTM and CDR2 ANQGSEA come from the germline V gene. As DNA, the CDR3 is TGCAGCGTTGAGGGCTTTAGCGGGGATAAAGAGACCCAGTACTTC. It specifies CSVEGFSGDKETQYF. The variable domain in full, completed from reference TRBV29-1 and TRBJ2-5, reads SAVISQKPSRDICQRGTSLTIQCQVDSQVTMMFWYRQQPGQSLTLIATANQGSEATYESGFVIDKFPISRPNLTFSTLTVSNMSPEDSSIYLCSVEGFSGDKETQYFGPGTRLLVL.

This clonotype has ten or more counts. The chain recombines TRBV5-1 with TRBJ2-7; TRBD1 is a possible D gene (5 bases). The V end lost 4 bases, the J end lost 3 bases, and 20 bases lay between the germline ends. The CDR3 spans 16 residues. Per germline, CDR1 SGHRS and CDR2 YFSETQ. The CDR3 sequence is CASSAVPLGANYEQYF. The CDR3 DNA reads as TGCGCCAGCAGCGCCGTCCCCCTAGGGGCAAACTACGAGCAGTACTTC.

The table lists this clonotype with many counts. V is TRBV2 and J is TRBJ2-1, with 9 positions matching TRBD2. J lost 3 bases, V lost 1 base, and 7 bases had no gene match. Germline CDR1 is SNHLY and CDR2 is FYNNEI. The CDR3 is 17 residues long. The CDR3 DNA reads as TGTGCCAGCAGTGAAGGACGCGGCGGGAGGGTCTACAATGAGCAGTTCTTC. Its protein is CASSEGRGGRVYNEQFF.

CDR3 bases: TGCAGTGCTGGAAACTCGGGACAGGGGAGCATGGGACGGGTCTCATTTCGAGCTTTCTTT. It is translated as CSAGNSGQGSMGRVSFRAFF. The chain couples TRBV20-1 to TRBJ1-1, with TRBD1 identical over 10 bases. The J segment lost 10 bases and the V segment lost 5 bases, leaving 31 bases of the junction unmatched. Germline CDR1 DFQATT, CDR2 SNEGSKA (reference sequence). This CDR3 is built from 20 residues.

This clonotype was seen at least ten times. The genes are TRBV7-9 and TRBJ1-2; D unclear. The V gene's germline CDR1 is SEHNR and CDR2 FQNEAQ (reference sequence). The CDR3 is 13 residues long. V was cut by 0 bases and J by 4 bases, with 6 bases left in between. CDR3 amino acids: CASSLAPTYGYTF. CDR3 nucleotides: TGTGCCAGCAGCTTAGCGCCGACCTATGGCTACACCTTC.

V is TRBV5-6 and J is TRBJ2-2; D is perhaps TRBD1 or TRBD2 (6 bases each). Deletions cut 4 bases from V and 3 bases from J, with 10 bases between. There are 14 residues in the CDR3. In germline, CDR1 is SGHDT, CDR2 YYEEEE. CDR3 sequence reads: CASSRGRDTGELFF. The CDR3 nucleotides read TGTGCCAGCAGCCGGGGGCGGGACACCGGGGAGCTGTTTTTT.

This clonotype was detected many times. The chain carries TRBV12-3 or TRBV12-4 and TRBJ2-2; possible D gene TRBD2, 5 bases. V shed 6 bases and J shed 7 bases, with 12 bases lying between them. This CDR3 is built from 13 residues. The CDR3, as DNA: TGTGCCAGCAGCCTGGTCGGGATCGGGGAGCTGTTTTTT. As protein: CASSLVGIGELFF.

This clonotype was counted at least ten times. The chain uses TRBV12-3 or TRBV12-4 and TRBJ2-7; D unclear. V shed 6 bases and J shed 7 bases, with 16 bases lying between them. The CDR3 loop spans 13 amino acids. The CDR3 loop reads CASSILNPREQYF. The DNA for the CDR3 is TGTGCCAGCAGCATTTTGAACCCAAGGGAGCAGTACTTC.